This T cell receptor beta chain is drawn from a study of tumor and adjacent non-tumor tissue in lung cancer. The CDR3 is 14 amino acids. Germline V gene data show CDR1 as SGHNT and CDR2 as YENEEA. Regarding this clonotype: One end of the junction varies from germline; a read error may be responsible.

TCRbeta libraries were built with three rounds of nested PCR, modified from ARM-PCR. A single record per CDR3 protein comes from TCRdb applying MiXCR to the multiplex PCR reads. The table shows 75,000 to 90,000 distinct CDR3 sequences, with more than 75% occurring only once. No cell sorting was done before RNA was extracted from the tissue. More than 3 cm separated this lung sample from the edge of the tumor. Chemotherapy-naive patients with new lung cancer underwent thoracic surgery in China, August–late 2014. This clonotype originated in a woman in her 50s with non-small cell lung cancer. The sample consisted of distant non-tumor lung tissue. The chain joins TRBV11-3 to TRBJ1-1; 8 bases fit TRBD1. CDR3 in DNA: TGTGCCAACAGCCAGACAGGGGTGAATACTGAAGCTTTCTTT. It encodes CANSQTGVNTEAFF.